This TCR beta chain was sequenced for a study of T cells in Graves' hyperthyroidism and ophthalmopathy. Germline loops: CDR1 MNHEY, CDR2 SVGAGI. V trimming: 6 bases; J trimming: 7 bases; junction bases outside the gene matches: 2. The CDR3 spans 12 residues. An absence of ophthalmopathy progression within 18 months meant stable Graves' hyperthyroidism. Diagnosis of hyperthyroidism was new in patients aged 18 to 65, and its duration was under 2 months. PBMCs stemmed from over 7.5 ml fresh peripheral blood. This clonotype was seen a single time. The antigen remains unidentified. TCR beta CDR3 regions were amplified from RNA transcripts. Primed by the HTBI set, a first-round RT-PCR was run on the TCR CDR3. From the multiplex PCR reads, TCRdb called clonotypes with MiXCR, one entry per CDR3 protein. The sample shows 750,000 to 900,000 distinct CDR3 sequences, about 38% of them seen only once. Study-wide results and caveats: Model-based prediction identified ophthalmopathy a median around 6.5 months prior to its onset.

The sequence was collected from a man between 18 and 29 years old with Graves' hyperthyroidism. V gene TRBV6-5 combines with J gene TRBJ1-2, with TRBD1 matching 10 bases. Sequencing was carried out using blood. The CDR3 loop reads CASRTGGLGYTF. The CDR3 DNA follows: TGTGCCAGCAGGACAGGGGGCCTTGGCTACACCTTC.